These 28 T cell receptor beta chains share one sample of origin, sequenced in a study of shared clonotypes between healthy human individuals. The table came from immunoSEQ multiplex PCR; TCRdb's copy has only in-frame clones and leaves some out. Here the sample spans around 2.1 million clones, roughly 91% being singletons. CD45RO-negative, CCR7-positively selected cells formed the naive CD8 fraction, excluding terminally differentiated effector memory CD45RA+ cells. The specimen sequenced was naive CD8+ T cells from PBMCs. The receptors originated from a man younger than 30 in good health. Some clones in this sample may be carry-over from other donors' samples.

The chain joins TRBV29-1 to TRBJ2-1, with a possible D match to TRBD2 (5 bases). Germline assignment: CDR1 SQVTM and CDR2 ANQGSEA. Trimming cost V 0 bases and J 5 bases, with 11 bases left between them. This CDR3 is built from 14 residues. As DNA, the CDR3 is TGCAGCGTTGAAGAATCTAGCCCCGACAATGAGCAGTTCTTC. Encoded protein: CSVEESSPDNEQFF.

The CDR3 DNA reads as TGTGCCAGCAGCTACAACTTTCCGGGACAGGGGGCCTATGGCTACACCTTC. Translating gives CASSYNFPGQGAYGYTF. This chain connects TRBV7-2 to TRBJ1-2; 12 positions agree with TRBD1. Germline CDR1 SGHTA, CDR2 FQGNSA. This CDR3 comprises 17 residues. The V and J ends lost 4 bases and 4 bases, in that order; junction bases with no gene match: 10.

This chain links TRBV7-9 with TRBJ1-3, with 9 bases matching TRBD1. The CDR3 is 19 residues long. Germline assignment: CDR1 SEHNR and CDR2 FQNEAQ (reference sequence). Losses at the gene ends were 5 bases for V and 0 bases for J; bases not matched to a gene: 14. The CDR3 DNA is TGTGCCAGCAGCACCTCCTGGGGGGGACAGGGCGGCTCTGGAAACACCATATATTTT. Its translation: CASSTSWGGQGGSGNTIYF.

Here the CDR3 reads CASSVATAGETQYF. CDR3 DNA sequence: TGTGCCAGCAGCGTAGCTACCGCCGGTGAAACGCAGTATTTT. The genes are TRBV9 and TRBJ2-3, with D unresolved. The CDR3 length is 14 residues. Per the germline V gene, CDR1 is SGDLS and CDR2 is YYNGEE. Trimming removed 0 bases from V and 9 bases from J, with 14 bases in between.

V and J are TRBV27 and TRBJ1-5; D gene uncertain. Germline CDR1 reads MNHEY; CDR2 reads SMNVEV (reference sequence). The CDR3 length is 15 residues. V lost 0 bases to trimming and J lost 6 bases, with 12 bases between them. This CDR3 is CASSLSSGTRQPQHF. The CDR3 DNA is TGTGCCAGCAGTTTATCATCGGGAACCCGTCAGCCCCAGCATTTT.

This rearrangement joins TRBV19 to TRBJ2-7; 9 bases fit TRBD1. CDR3 length: 14 residues. Germline V gene data show CDR1 as LNHDA and CDR2 as SQIVND (reference sequence). Trimming removed 3 bases from V and 3 bases from J; junction bases left unmatched: 3. The CDR3 sequence is CASSMGTGLYEQYF. The CDR3 DNA sequence: TGTGCCAGTAGTATGGGGACAGGGCTCTACGAGCAGTACTTC.

The rearrangement uses TRBV5-4 and TRBJ1-2, with TRBD1 as a possible D gene (6 bases). The germline gives CDR1 SGHNT, CDR2 YYREEE (reference sequence). The V end was cut by 0 bases, the J end by 6 bases, with 9 bases between. The CDR3 spans 13 residues. The CDR3 DNA is TGTGCCAGCAGCTTGGACAGGGCCCATGGCTACACCTTC. It specifies CASSLDRAHGYTF.

In its sample, this clone was seen once. The V call is TRBV5-4, the J call TRBJ2-1; the D gene is possibly TRBD2 (6 bases). Germline values: CDR1 SGHNT, CDR2 YYREEE (reference sequence). Trimming stripped 1 base from V and 2 bases from J, with 7 bases between. This CDR3 has 14 amino acids. The DNA for the CDR3 is TGTGCCAGCAGCTTGACGGGAGCCTACAATGAGCAGTTCTTC. Amino acids: CASSLTGAYNEQFF.

The J gene is TRBJ2-1, the V gene TRBV7-9, with D uncertain. Deletions cut 11 bases from V and 2 bases from J, with 10 bases between. Germline assignment: CDR1 SEHNR and CDR2 FQNEAQ (reference sequence). This CDR3 region has 12 residues. The CDR3 region has the DNA TGTGCCTCAACAGCCACCTACAATGAGCAGTTCTTC. It yields the protein CASTATYNEQFF.

The chain uses TRBV10-3 and TRBJ2-7; no definite D call. Germline-derived CDR1 and CDR2 are ENHRY and SYGVKD. The CDR3 length is 13 residues. V lost 6 bases, J lost 0 bases, and 9 bases lay in between. CDR3 loop: CAISLDSSYEQYF. CDR3 nucleotide sequence: TGTGCCATCAGCCTTGACTCCTCCTACGAGCAGTACTTC.

The chain carries TRBV28 and TRBJ2-7, with D possibly TRBD2 on 5 matching bases. The CDR3 loop spans 15 amino acids. Trimming cost V 0 bases and J 5 bases, with 14 bases left between them. The germline V gene encodes CDR1 MDHEN and CDR2 SYDVKM. In DNA, the CDR3 is TGTGCCAGCAGTTTATGGGGAAGGGAGCTGGACGAGCAGTACTTC. This codes for CASSLWGRELDEQYF. The entire variable domain, with the rest obtained from reference TRBV28 and TRBJ2-7, is as follows: DVKVTQSSRYLVKRTGEKVFLECVQDMDHENMFWYRQDPGLGLRLIYFSYDVKMKEKGDIPEGYSVSREKKERFSLILESASTNQTSMYLCASSLWGRELDEQYFGPGTRLTVT.

The J gene is TRBJ2-7, the V gene TRBV28, with TRBD1 identical over 7 bases. This CDR3 is 13 amino acids long. V lost 6 bases, J lost 4 bases, and 6 bases stayed unmatched. The germline gives CDR1 MDHEN, CDR2 SYDVKM. DNA of the CDR3: TGTGCCAGCAGGCCGGGACAGAGTTACGAGCAGTACTTC. This gives the protein CASRPGQSYEQYF.

This clone was seen just once. The chain is built from TRBV11-2 and TRBJ2-7; 7 bases agree with TRBD1. The CDR3 spans 15 residues. Germline CDR1 reads SGHAT; CDR2 reads FQNNGV. V shed 4 bases, J shed 5 bases, and the junction held 11 bases outside the gene matches. CDR3 nucleotide sequence: TGTGCCAGCAGCTACCCTACAGGGGCAAAGAACGAGCAGTACTTC. Its protein product is CASSYPTGAKNEQYF.

This CDR3 is CASSQDPRAISYEQYF. The CDR3 DNA follows: TGCGCCAGCAGCCAAGATCCACGGGCCATTTCCTACGAGCAGTACTTC. The genes are TRBV4-1 and TRBJ2-7; D gene ambiguous. The germline V gene has CDR1 MGHRA and CDR2 YSYEKL. V was clipped by 0 bases and J by 1 base, with 13 bases between them. The CDR3 spans 16 residues.

J is TRBJ2-5 and V is TRBV7-9; D is perhaps TRBD1 or TRBD2 (5 bases each). Trimming left V 5 bases short and J 3 bases short, with 10 bases between. The CDR3 is 13 residues long. Germline CDR1 SEHNR, CDR2 FQNEAQ (reference sequence). CDR3 nucleotide sequence: TGTGCCAGCAGCACCGGGGCGGAAGAGACCCAGTACTTC. This encodes CASSTGAEETQYF.

The chain's CDR3 is CASSLFLSEQYF. The CDR3 DNA sequence: TGTGCCAGCAGCTTATTTCTCTCCGAGCAGTACTTC. This chain uses TRBV11-2 with TRBJ2-7; no clear D gene. Trimming pared 2 bases from V and 6 bases from J, leaving 8 bases between. Germline V gives CDR1 SGHAT, CDR2 FQNNGV. The CDR3 has 12 amino acids.

The genes are TRBV28 and TRBJ2-7; D assignment may be TRBD1 or TRBD2 (5 bases each). CDR1 is MDHEN and CDR2 is SYDVKM in the germline V gene. V was trimmed by 10 bases and J by 6 bases, leaving 16 bases between them. The CDR3 has 12 residues. The CDR3 nucleotides are TGTGCCACCAACTGGGGGATCTCCGAGCAGTACTTC. The encoded protein is CATNWGISEQYF. Filled out from reference TRBV28 and TRBJ2-7, the complete variable domain reads DVKVTQSSRYLVKRTGEKVFLECVQDMDHENMFWYRQDPGLGLRLIYFSYDVKMKEKGDIPEGYSVSREKKERFSLILESASTNQTSMYLCATNWGISEQYFGPGTRLTVT.

The gene calls are TRBV28 and TRBJ2-3; 9 bases map to TRBD2. The V gene's germline CDR1 is MDHEN and CDR2 SYDVKM. The trim removed 3 bases at V and 2 bases at J, leaving 9 bases unmatched. The CDR3 runs 17 residues. Here the CDR3 reads CASSFSPSGKITDTQYF. DNA for the CDR3: TGTGCCAGCAGTTTTTCGCCTAGCGGGAAGATCACAGATACGCAGTATTTT. Based on the CDR3 plus reference TRBV28 and TRBJ2-3, the full variable domain is DVKVTQSSRYLVKRTGEKVFLECVQDMDHENMFWYRQDPGLGLRLIYFSYDVKMKEKGDIPEGYSVSREKKERFSLILESASTNQTSMYLCASSFSPSGKITDTQYFGPGTRLTVL.

This clone was recorded once. The rearrangement uses TRBV6-1 and TRBJ2-2; tentatively, D is TRBD1 (6 bases). V gave up 7 bases and J gave up 8 bases, with 20 bases separating them. Germline V lookup: CDR1 MNHNS, CDR2 SASEGT. The CDR3 contains 15 residues. CDR3 DNA: TGTGCCAGCATCGACCTCTGGGGGCCGGTGGGGGAGCTGTTTTTT. Protein: CASIDLWGPVGELFF.

The chain has TRBV19 and TRBJ1-2; D unclear. Per germline, CDR1 LNHDA and CDR2 SQIVND (reference sequence). V lost 1 base and J lost 0, with 12 bases in between. The CDR3 loop spans 16 amino acids. DNA for the CDR3: TGTGCCAGTAGTATAGTCCCGCAGGTCGCTAACTATGGCTACACCTTC. Translation gives CASSIVPQVANYGYTF.

In its sample, this clone was seen once. The DNA of the CDR3 is TGTGCCAGCAGCTCCCTCCCGGGACTAGCGGGCACGAATCAAGTGCCCCAGTACTTC. This sequence encodes CASSSLPGLAGTNQVPQYF. The rearrangement uses TRBV7-8 and TRBJ2-5; 12 bases align to TRBD2. The J segment lost 9 bases and the V segment lost 4 bases, leaving 21 bases of the junction unmatched. The germline gives CDR1 SGHVS, CDR2 FQNEAQ. The CDR3 totals 19 residues.

V usage is TRBV7-9 and J usage is TRBJ2-6, with 9 nucleotides matching TRBD2. The length of the CDR3 is 17 residues. The germline gives CDR1 SEHNR, CDR2 FQNEAQ (reference sequence). With 8 bases clipped from V and 1 base from J, the junction kept 9 bases outside the gene matches. In DNA form, the CDR3 reads TGTGCCAGCGGCACAACCGCGGGAGGGTCTGGGGCCAACGTCCTGACTTTC. Translated: CASGTTAGGSGANVLTF. The full variable domain, with the rest looked up from reference TRBV7-9 and TRBJ2-6, is DTGVSQNPRHKITKRGQNVTFRCDPISEHNRLYWYRQTLGQGPEFLTYFQNEAQLEKSRLLSDRFSAERPKGSFSTLEIQRTEQGDSAMYLCASGTTAGGSGANVLTFGAGSRLTVL.

The chain joins TRBV4-2 to TRBJ2-3; unclear D gene. Germline-derived CDR1 and CDR2 are LGHNA and YNFKEQ. The V end lost 7 bases, the J end lost 0 bases, and 8 bases lay between the germline ends. The CDR3 loop spans 13 amino acids. CDR3 region: CASTPPSTDTQYF. In nucleotides, the CDR3 is TGTGCCAGCACCCCCCCTAGCACAGATACGCAGTATTTT.

The chain uses TRBV27 and TRBJ1-4; D is unresolved. The CDR3 length is 17 residues. CDR1 is MNHEY, CDR2 SMNVEV, per germline (reference sequence). V dropped 7 bases and J dropped 0 bases, with 18 bases sitting between them. The CDR3 is CASTVPWGVSTNEKLFF. The DNA of the CDR3 is TGTGCCAGCACAGTACCCTGGGGAGTTTCAACTAATGAAAAACTGTTTTTT.

To note about this clone: The identical CDR3 is also encoded by other nucleotide sequences in the sample. This chain joins TRBV28 and TRBJ1-5; perhaps TRBD1 as D (5 bases). This CDR3 is built from 12 residues. Germline assignment: CDR1 MDHEN and CDR2 SYDVKM. V was pared by 2 bases and J by 6 bases, with 5 bases between. CDR3 coding DNA: TGTGCCAGCAGTTTAAGGGGTCAGCCCCAGCATTTT. Amino acids: CASSLRGQPQHF.

CDR3 sequence reads: CASFSESYNEQFF. The CDR3 region has the DNA TGTGCCAGCTTCTCAGAATCCTACAATGAGCAGTTCTTC. The chain couples TRBV6-5 to TRBJ2-1; D not certain. Between the trimmed V and J ends, which lost 8 bases and 1 base, there was a span of 9 bases. The CDR3 has 13 amino acids. Germline V CDR1 and CDR2: MNHEY, SVGAGI.

V and J are TRBV29-1 and TRBJ2-7; tentative D call: TRBD2 (5 bases). The CDR3 is 14 amino acids. Germline values: CDR1 SQVTM, CDR2 ANQGSEA. With 4 bases removed from V and 7 bases from J, the gap between germline ends came to 20 bases. CDR3 bases: TGCAGCGTTGCCCAAGGTGGTGGGCCGGGGGAGCAGTACTTC. This gives the protein CSVAQGGGPGEQYF.

This clone has just one count. The rearrangement uses TRBV5-1 and TRBJ1-2, with TRBD1 identical over 7 bases. With V trimmed by 0 bases and J by 5 bases, 13 bases remained unmatched. The germline gives CDR1 SGHRS, CDR2 YFSETQ. The CDR3 consists of 17 residues. The chain's CDR3 is CASSLAFMGQKAYGYTF. CDR3 nucleotides: TGCGCCAGCAGCTTGGCTTTTATGGGACAGAAAGCTTATGGCTACACCTTC.